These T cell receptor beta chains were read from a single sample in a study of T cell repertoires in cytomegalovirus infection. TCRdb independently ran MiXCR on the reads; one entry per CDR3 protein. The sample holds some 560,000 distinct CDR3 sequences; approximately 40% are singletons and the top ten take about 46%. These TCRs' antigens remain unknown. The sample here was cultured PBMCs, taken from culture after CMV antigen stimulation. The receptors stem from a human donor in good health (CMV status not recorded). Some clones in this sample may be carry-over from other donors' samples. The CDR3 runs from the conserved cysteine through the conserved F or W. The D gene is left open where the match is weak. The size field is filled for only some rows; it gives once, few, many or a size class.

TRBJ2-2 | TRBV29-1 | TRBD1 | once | CSVTGGTGQDTGELFF | TGCAGCGTGACGGGCGGGACAGGGCAGGACACCGGGGAGCTGTTTTTT
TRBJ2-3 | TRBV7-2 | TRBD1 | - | CASSPPGTADTQYF | TGTGCCAGCAGCCCACCAGGGACAGCAGATACGCAGTATTTT
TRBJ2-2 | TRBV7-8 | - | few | CASSLLDLNTGELFF | TGTGCCAGCAGCTTATTGGACCTGAACACCGGGGAGCTGTTTTTT
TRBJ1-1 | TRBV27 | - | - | CASSFPSGEAFF | TGTGCCAGCAGTTTCCCGTCGGGAGAAGCTTTCTTT
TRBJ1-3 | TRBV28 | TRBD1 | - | CASSPTGKRNTIYF | TGTGCCAGCAGTCCGACAGGGAAAAGAAACACCATATATTTT
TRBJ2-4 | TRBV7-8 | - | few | CASSLGGENIQYF | TGTGCCAGCAGCTTAGGGGGGGAAAACATTCAGTACTTC
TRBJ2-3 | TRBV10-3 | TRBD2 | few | CAISGKAGGNTDTQYF | TGTGCCATCAGTGGAAAAGCGGGGGGAAACACAGATACGCAGTATTTT
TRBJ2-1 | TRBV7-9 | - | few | CATERGYSSYNEQFF | TGTGCCACCGAGAGGGGGTATAGCTCCTACAATGAGCAGTTCTTC
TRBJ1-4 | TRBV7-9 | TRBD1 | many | CASSDRTGSEKLFF | TGTGCCAGCAGCGACCGGACAGGAAGTGAAAAACTGTTTTTT
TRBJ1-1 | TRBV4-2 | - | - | CASSETGSTEAFF | TGTGCCAGCAGCGAGACAGGTTCCACTGAAGCTTTCTTT
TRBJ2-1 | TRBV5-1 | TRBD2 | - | CASSADLAGNNEQFF | TGCGCCAGCAGCGCCGATCTAGCGGGGAACAATGAGCAGTTCTTC
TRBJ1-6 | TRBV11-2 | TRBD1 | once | CASSGLRDRSLHF | TGTGCCAGCAGCGGACTCCGGGACAGATCCCTCCACTTT
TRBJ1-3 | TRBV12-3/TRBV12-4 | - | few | CASTPSEGVLGNTIYF | TGTGCCAGCACCCCCTCGGAGGGGGTCCTTGGAAACACCATATATTTT